The subject of this entry is one T cell receptor (beta chain). The antigen is unknown. Time point denoted: persistent/refractory GD, antithyroid drugs over 5 years with positive TRAb. The TCR library was made from RNA that had been extracted from PBMCs in TRIzol. With 7 bases removed from V and 2 bases from J, the gap between germline ends came to 12 bases. The germline V gene has CDR1 MNHNS and CDR2 SASEGT. The CDR3 length is 14 residues. Both iRepertoire HTBI primers and Arm-PCR of CDR3 regions were used to build the TCR beta libraries. In the source study's methods: In the combined samples, roughly 62 TRBV and more than 11 TRBJ segments were identified. TCRdb re-called the multiplex PCR reads through MiXCR, storing one row per CDR3 protein. The authors' filters were not applied to this entry. Here the sample spans 400,000 to 500,000 distinct CDR3 sequences, 20% to 25% being singletons. The data were taken from a study of regulatory T cells in long-lasting Graves disease.

Findings and limits, study-wide: Favored usage of TRBV28, TRBJ1-2 and TRBJ2-5 was recorded in persistent disease. Persistent-disease Graves' patients showed less TCR diversity than new cases. Sharing of public clonotypes was greater in persistent patients (2,741) than in new patients (roughly 1,000).

This rearrangement joins TRBV6-1 to TRBJ1-3; D call uncertain. This receptor was taken from a female donor with Graves disease. The input for sequencing was peripheral blood mononuclear cells (PBMCs), taken when the disease was refractory, from a patient treated with antithyroid drugs. CDR3 DNA sequence: TGTGCCAGCACCAGGAGTTCTGCTGGAAACACCATATATTTT. It encodes CASTRSSAGNTIYF.